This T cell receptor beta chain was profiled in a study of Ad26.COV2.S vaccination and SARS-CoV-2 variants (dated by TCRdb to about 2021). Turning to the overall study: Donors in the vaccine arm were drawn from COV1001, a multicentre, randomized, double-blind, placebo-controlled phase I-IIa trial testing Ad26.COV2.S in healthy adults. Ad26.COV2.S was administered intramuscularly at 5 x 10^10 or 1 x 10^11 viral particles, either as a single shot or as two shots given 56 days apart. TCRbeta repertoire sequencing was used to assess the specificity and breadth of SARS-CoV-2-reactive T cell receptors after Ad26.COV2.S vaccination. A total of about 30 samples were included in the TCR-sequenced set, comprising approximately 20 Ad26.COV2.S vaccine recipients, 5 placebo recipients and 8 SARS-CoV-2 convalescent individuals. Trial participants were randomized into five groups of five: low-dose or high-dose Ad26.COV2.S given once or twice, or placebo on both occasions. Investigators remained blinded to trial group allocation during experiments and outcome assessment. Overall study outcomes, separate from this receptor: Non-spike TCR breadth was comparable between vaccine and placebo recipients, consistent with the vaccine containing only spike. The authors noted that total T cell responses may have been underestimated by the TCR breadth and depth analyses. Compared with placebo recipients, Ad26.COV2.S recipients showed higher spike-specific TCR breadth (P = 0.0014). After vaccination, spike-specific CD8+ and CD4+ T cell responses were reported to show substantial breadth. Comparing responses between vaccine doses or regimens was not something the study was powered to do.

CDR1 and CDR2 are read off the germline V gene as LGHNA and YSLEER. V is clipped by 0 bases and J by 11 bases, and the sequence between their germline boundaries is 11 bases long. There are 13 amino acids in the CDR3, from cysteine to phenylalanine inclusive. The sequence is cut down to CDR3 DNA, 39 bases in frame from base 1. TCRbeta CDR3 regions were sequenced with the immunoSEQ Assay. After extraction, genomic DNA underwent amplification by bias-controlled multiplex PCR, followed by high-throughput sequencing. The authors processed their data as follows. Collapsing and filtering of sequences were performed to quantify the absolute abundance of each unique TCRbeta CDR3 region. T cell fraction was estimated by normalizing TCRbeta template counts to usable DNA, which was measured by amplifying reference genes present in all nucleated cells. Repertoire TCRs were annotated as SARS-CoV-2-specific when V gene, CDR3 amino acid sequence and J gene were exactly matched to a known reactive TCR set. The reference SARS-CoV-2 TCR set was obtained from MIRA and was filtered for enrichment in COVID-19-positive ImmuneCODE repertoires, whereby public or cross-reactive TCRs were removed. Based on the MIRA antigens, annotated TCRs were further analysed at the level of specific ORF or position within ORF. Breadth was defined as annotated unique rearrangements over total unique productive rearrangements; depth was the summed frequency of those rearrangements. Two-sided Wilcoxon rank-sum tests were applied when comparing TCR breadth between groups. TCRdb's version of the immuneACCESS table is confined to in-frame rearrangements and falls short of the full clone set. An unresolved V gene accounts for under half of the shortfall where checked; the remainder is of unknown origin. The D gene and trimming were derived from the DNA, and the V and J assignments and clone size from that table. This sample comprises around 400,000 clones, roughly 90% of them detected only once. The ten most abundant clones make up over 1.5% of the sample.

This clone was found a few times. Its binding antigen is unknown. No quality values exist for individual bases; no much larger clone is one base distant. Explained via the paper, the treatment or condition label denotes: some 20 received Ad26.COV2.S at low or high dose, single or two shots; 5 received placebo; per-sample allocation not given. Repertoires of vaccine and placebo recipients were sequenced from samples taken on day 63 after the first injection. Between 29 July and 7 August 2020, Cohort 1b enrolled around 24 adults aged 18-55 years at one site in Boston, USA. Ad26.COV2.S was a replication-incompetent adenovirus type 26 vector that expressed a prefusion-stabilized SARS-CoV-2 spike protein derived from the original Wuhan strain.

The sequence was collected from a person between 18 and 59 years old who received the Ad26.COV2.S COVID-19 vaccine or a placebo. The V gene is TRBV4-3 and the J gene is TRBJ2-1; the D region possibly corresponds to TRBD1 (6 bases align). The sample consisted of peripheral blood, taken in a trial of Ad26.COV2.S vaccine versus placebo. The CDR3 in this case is CASSQDGGLKQFF. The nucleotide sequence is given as TGCGCCAGCAGCCAAGATGGGGGCCTAAAGCAGTTCTTC.